The 30 T cell receptor beta chains below all came from one sample that was sequenced in a study of shared clonotypes between healthy human individuals. Using immunoSEQ multiplex PCR, the repertoire was profiled, and TCRdb retains in-frame clones only, with some absent. Among about 2 million clones listed, less than 95% were seen once. Only CD45RO-negative cells positively selected for CCR7 counted as naive CD8 cells, so terminally differentiated effector memory CD45RA+ cells were excluded. Sequenced material: naive CD8+ T cells sorted from blood. These receptors were obtained from a man aged 18 to 29 in good health.

The V gene is TRBV30, the J gene TRBJ2-7; TRBD1 is a possible D gene (7 bases). Trimming cost V 2 bases and J 7 bases, with 15 bases left between them. The CDR3 has 13 amino acids. CDR1 and CDR2 from the germline V gene are GTSNPN and SVGIG (reference sequence). This CDR3 reads CAWSLTGEEEQYF. The CDR3 nucleotides are TGTGCCTGGAGTCTAACAGGGGAGGAGGAGCAGTACTTC.

This rearrangement joins TRBV6-5 to TRBJ2-2, with 10 bases that match TRBD1. Germline assignment: CDR1 MNHEY and CDR2 SVGAGI. The ends lost 4 bases at V and 5 bases at J; junction bases unmatched: 1. The CDR3 spans 14 residues. This CDR3 is CASSLDRGTGELFF. The CDR3 region has the DNA TGTGCCAGCAGTTTGGACAGGGGGACCGGGGAGCTGTTTTTT.

The chain couples TRBV2 to TRBJ2-7; D may be TRBD2 (5 bases). The CDR3 has 13 residues. CDR1 is SNHLY, CDR2 FYNNEI, per germline. Between the trimmed V and J ends, which lost 11 bases and 3 bases, there was a span of 17 bases. CDR3 sequence (DNA): TGTGCCCGAAGCCGAGGAGGTGGCTACGAGCAGTACTTC. Its protein product is CARSRGGGYEQYF.

A note on this clone: This same CDR3 is encoded by further DNA sequences in the sample. The chain has TRBV5-1 and TRBJ1-6; TRBD1 might be the D (5 bases). This CDR3 is built from 14 residues. Per the germline V gene, CDR1 is SGHRS and CDR2 is YFSETQ. Trimming cost V 4 bases and J 4 bases, with 9 bases left between them. This CDR3 is CASSPDSYNSPLHF. In nucleotides, the CDR3 is TGCGCCAGCAGCCCCGACAGTTATAATTCACCCCTCCACTTT.

The chain uses TRBV7-9 and TRBJ1-2; TRBD1 aligns across 10 bases. CDR1 and CDR2 (germline): SEHNR, FQNEAQ (reference sequence). V was pared by 5 bases and J by 4 bases, with 7 bases of the junction left unmatched. There are 15 residues in the CDR3. CDR3 sequence reads: CASSGDRGGLYGYTF. The CDR3 DNA reads as TGTGCCAGCAGCGGGGACAGGGGCGGTCTCTATGGCTACACCTTC.

This chain joins TRBV27 and TRBJ1-6; 9 bases align to TRBD1. Germline CDR1 MNHEY, CDR2 SMNVEV (reference sequence). The V gene end was trimmed by 2 bases and the J gene end by 4 bases; junction bases not matched to a gene: 6. CDR3 length: 17 amino acids. In DNA form, the CDR3 reads TGTGCCAGCAGTTTAAGACAGGGGGATCGGTATAATTCACCCCTCCACTTT. It codes for CASSLRQGDRYNSPLHF.

V is TRBV19 and J is TRBJ2-7, with D possibly called TRBD1 or TRBD2 (5 bases each). The CDR3 contains 14 residues. The V end lost 5 bases, the J end lost 4 bases, and 15 bases lay between the germline ends. In germline, CDR1 is LNHDA, CDR2 SQIVND (reference sequence). The CDR3 region is CASSPGPLGYEQYF. The CDR3 coding sequence is TGTGCCAGTAGTCCGGGACCCCTTGGGTACGAGCAGTACTTC.

The genes are TRBV27 and TRBJ2-7; perhaps TRBD2 as D (7 bases). Trimming removed 6 bases from V and 2 bases from J, with 20 bases in between. The CDR3 has 16 residues. The germline CDR1 and CDR2 sequences are MNHEY and SMNVEV (reference sequence). CDR3 DNA sequence: TGTGCCAGCAGCCCCTCCCGCGGGGGCATTACCTACGAGCAGTACTTC. Encoded protein: CASSPSRGGITYEQYF.

The V call is TRBV9, the J call TRBJ2-4, with D perhaps given as TRBD1 or TRBD2 (5 bases each). CDR1 and CDR2 (germline): SGDLS, YYNGEE. This CDR3 is built from 15 residues. V was cut by 3 bases and J by 1 base, with 11 bases left in between. In DNA, the CDR3 is TGTGCCAGCAGCGCAGGTTGGGACGCCAAAAACATTCAGTACTTC. This sequence encodes CASSAGWDAKNIQYF.

The chain recombines TRBV25-1 with TRBJ1-1; no reliable D call. Germline CDR1 MGHDK, CDR2 SYGVNS. This CDR3 has 14 amino acids. Trimming shortened V by 3 bases and J by 4 bases, and 12 bases separated the two germline ends. The CDR3 bases are TGTGCCAGCAGTGATCCGGGCTTGGGCACTGAAGCTTTCTTT. Protein sequence: CASSDPGLGTEAFF.

The chain is built from TRBV28 and TRBJ2-5; 7 bases match TRBD1. Germline assignment: CDR1 MDHEN and CDR2 SYDVKM. There are 15 residues in the CDR3. V shed 2 bases, J shed 2 bases, and the junction held 5 bases outside the gene matches. The CDR3 protein is CASSLITGEQETQYF. DNA of the CDR3: TGTGCCAGCAGTTTAATTACAGGGGAACAAGAGACCCAGTACTTC.

V is TRBV7-6 and J is TRBJ1-6, with TRBD1 matching 7 bases. The length of the CDR3 is 15 residues. V lost 5 bases and J lost 5; bases outside the gene matches: 6. Looked up from germline, CDR1 is SGHVS and CDR2 is FNYEAQ. CDR3 region: CASSTSTGNNSPLHF. The CDR3 coding sequence is TGTGCCAGCAGCACCTCGACAGGGAATAATTCACCCCTCCACTTT.

V gene TRBV7-9 combines with J gene TRBJ1-6; no clear D gene. The CDR3 extends over 18 amino acids. From germline, CDR1 is SEHNR and CDR2 FQNEAQ (reference sequence). V lost 10 bases to trimming and J lost 0 bases, with 22 bases between them. The CDR3 protein is CANSKRVLPSSYNSPLHF. The CDR3, as DNA: TGTGCCAACTCCAAAAGGGTCCTACCGAGCTCCTATAATTCACCCCTCCACTTT.

This clone was observed once. The chain recombines TRBV4-1 with TRBJ2-7, with 8 bases that match TRBD1. The CDR3 has 16 residues. The germline gives CDR1 MGHRA, CDR2 YSYEKL. V gave up 4 bases and J gave up 1 base; unmatched junction bases: 9. This chain's CDR3 is CASSPLDRVGSYEQYF. CDR3 DNA: TGCGCCAGCAGCCCACTGGACAGGGTGGGGTCCTACGAGCAGTACTTC.

The rearrangement links TRBV7-9 to TRBJ2-1; TRBD1 matches 12 bases. The CDR3 sequence is 16 residues long. V was clipped by 5 bases and J by 7 bases; unmatched bases: 9. CDR1 and CDR2 from the germline V gene are SEHNR and FQNEAQ (reference sequence). The CDR3: CASSPGPGQGANEQFF. CDR3 nucleotides: TGTGCCAGCAGCCCCGGACCGGGACAGGGGGCAAATGAGCAGTTCTTC.

The chain uses TRBV27 and TRBJ2-2; perhaps TRBD2 as D (7 bases). The V and J ends lost 4 bases and 1 base respectively, with 13 bases between them. This CDR3 has 16 residues. The germline V gene has CDR1 MNHEY and CDR2 SMNVEV (reference sequence). CDR3: CASSWGGGLNTGELFF. CDR3 coding DNA: TGTGCCAGCAGTTGGGGCGGGGGCCTGAACACCGGGGAGCTGTTTTTT.

The V and J genes are TRBV2 and TRBJ1-1, with D possibly being TRBD1 (5 bases). The germline V gene encodes CDR1 SNHLY and CDR2 FYNNEI. V lost 4 bases and J lost 2, with 14 bases in between. CDR3 length: 15 amino acids. The CDR3 DNA reads TGTGCCAGCAGTGGGGGTCCGGGGCGAAACACTGAAGCTTTCTTT. This translates into CASSGGPGRNTEAFF.

The chain links TRBV12-5 to TRBJ1-6, with D possibly TRBD1 on 5 matching bases. The germline gives CDR1 LGHNT, CDR2 FRNRAP. The CDR3 runs to 14 residues. Trimming took off 9 bases at V and 4 bases at J, with 13 bases between the two ends. CDR3 coding DNA: TGTGCTAGCGCTGAGGACAAATATAATTCACCCCTCCACTTT. Its translation is CASAEDKYNSPLHF.

V gene TRBV30 combines with J gene TRBJ1-1; possibly TRBD1 for D (6 bases). This CDR3 has 14 amino acids. The germline gives CDR1 GTSNPN, CDR2 SVGIG (reference sequence). V was trimmed by 2 bases and J by 1 base, leaving 11 bases between them. The CDR3 nucleotides read TGTGCCTGGAGTTACATGACAGGGAACACTGAAGCTTTCTTT. This sequence encodes CAWSYMTGNTEAFF.

Comments on this clone: The sample contains more than one DNA sequence encoding this CDR3. This chain uses TRBV5-5 with TRBJ2-7, with TRBD1 matching over 8 bases. The CDR3 covers 14 residues. The junction had 0 bases not matched to a gene; V was cut back by 0 bases and J by 1 base. Germline CDR1 SGHKS, CDR2 YYEKEE (reference sequence). This CDR3 reads CASSLGQGSYEQYF. The CDR3 DNA is TGTGCCAGCAGCTTGGGACAGGGGTCCTACGAGCAGTACTTC.

This chain joins TRBV30 and TRBJ2-1, with 7 bases matching TRBD2. The CDR3 spans 15 residues. From germline, CDR1 is GTSNPN and CDR2 SVGIG (reference sequence). V lost 7 bases and J lost 4; bases outside the gene matches: 13. This CDR3 reads CASNGPGLQYNEQFF. CDR3 in DNA: TGTGCCTCAAACGGTCCGGGACTACAATACAATGAGCAGTTCTTC.

The genes are TRBV9 and TRBJ2-2, with D perhaps matching TRBD2 (6 bases). The CDR3 loop spans 15 amino acids. Germline-derived CDR1 and CDR2 are SGDLS and YYNGEE. V lost 1 base and J lost 1, with 8 bases in between. CDR3 region: CASSVTSRNTGELFF. The CDR3 region has the DNA TGTGCCAGCAGCGTAACTAGCAGGAACACCGGGGAGCTGTTTTTT. Full variable domain (missing parts from reference TRBV9 and TRBJ2-2): DSGVTQTPKHLITATGQRVTLRCSPRSGDLSVYWYQQSLDQGLQFLIQYYNGEERAKGNILERFSAQQFPDLHSELNLSSLELGDSALYFCASSVTSRNTGELFFGEGSRLTVL.

A single count supports this clone. This chain uses TRBV4-3 with TRBJ2-1; D may be TRBD1 or TRBD2 (5 bases each). The CDR3 runs 14 residues. Germline V CDR1 and CDR2: LGHNA, YSLEER. The V and J ends lost 4 bases and 7 bases respectively, with 14 bases between them. CDR3 coding DNA: TGCGCCAGCAGCCCAGGGACCCGGAAAAATGAGCAGTTCTTC. This encodes CASSPGTRKNEQFF.

The chain joins TRBV4-2 to TRBJ2-1; D gene uncertain. Germline loops: CDR1 LGHNA, CDR2 YNFKEQ. The CDR3 is made up of 12 amino acids. Trimming stripped 2 bases from V and 10 bases from J, with 9 bases between. CDR3 amino acids: CASSQLIGEQFF. CDR3 in DNA: TGTGCCAGCAGCCAATTGATTGGGGAGCAGTTCTTC.

The genes are TRBV4-2 and TRBJ2-1; 8 bases are a match to TRBD2. The germline CDR1 and CDR2 sequences are LGHNA and YNFKEQ. V was clipped by 0 bases and J by 7 bases; unmatched bases: 8. The CDR3 sequence is 16 residues long. The CDR3 nucleotides read TGTGCCAGCAGCCAAGATCAAGCGGGGGAAGGGAATGAGCAGTTCTTC. Its translation is CASSQDQAGEGNEQFF.

Comments on this clone: A much larger clonotype is one base distant, so this may be a read error. Other DNA sequences in the same sample also yield this CDR3. The chain links TRBV11-2 to TRBJ1-1; no clear D. The CDR3 sequence is 11 residues long. The germline V and J ends were trimmed by 5 bases and 0 bases, with 1 base remaining between them. The germline V gene has CDR1 SGHAT and CDR2 FQNNGV. The CDR3 reads CASSLNTEAFF. CDR3 in DNA: TGTGCCAGCAGCCTGAACACTGAAGCTTTCTTT.

This sequence joins TRBV27 and TRBJ2-1; 7 positions match TRBD2. Trimming took 4 bases from V and 1 from J; bases not matched to a gene: 7. This CDR3 has 16 residues. Germline values: CDR1 MNHEY, CDR2 SMNVEV (reference sequence). The CDR3 protein is CASSSRTSRSYNEQFF. Written as DNA, the CDR3 is TGTGCCAGCAGTTCAAGGACTAGTAGGTCCTACAATGAGCAGTTCTTC.

The rearrangement uses TRBV5-5 and TRBJ1-3, with 9 nucleotides matching TRBD1. The ends lost 0 bases at V and 0 bases at J; junction bases unmatched: 1. The germline V gene encodes CDR1 SGHKS and CDR2 YYEKEE (reference sequence). This CDR3 spans 16 amino acids. This chain's CDR3 is CASSLETGGSGNTIYF. The CDR3 DNA is TGTGCCAGCAGCTTGGAGACAGGGGGCTCTGGAAACACCATATATTTT.

The rearrangement uses TRBV7-2 and TRBJ1-1; D is uncertain. The ends were cut back, 1 base at V and 4 bases at J, with 7 bases in the middle. Per the germline V gene, CDR1 is SGHTA and CDR2 is FQGNSA. The CDR3 extends over 13 amino acids. The CDR3 spells CASSLGGTTEAFF. The CDR3 coding sequence is TGTGCCAGCAGCTTAGGGGGAACCACTGAAGCTTTCTTT.

In DNA form, the CDR3 reads TGTGGGATAGCGGCCATCTCCTACGAGCAGTACTTC. It specifies CGIAAISYEQYF. The rearrangement joins TRBV30 to TRBJ2-7; D possibly corresponds to TRBD2 (6 bases). Germline CDR1 reads GTSNPN; CDR2 reads SVGIG (reference sequence). This CDR3 region has 12 residues. The variable domain in full, completed from reference TRBV30 and TRBJ2-7, reads SQTIHQWPATLVQPVGSPLSLECTVEGTSNPNLYWYRQAAGRGLQLLFYSVGIGQISSEVPQNLSASRPQDRQFILSSKKLLLSDSGFYLCGIAAISYEQYFGPGTRLTVT.